This T cell receptor beta chain was sequenced during a study of CD8 T cells in ankylosing spondylitis. Study findings and constraints: Among TCR beta sequences, a motif of fewer than 10 highly homologous variants appeared characteristic of ankylosing spondylitis blood. Significant enrichment of disease-linked clones was reportedly seen in matched ankylosing spondylitis synovial fluid.

By quantitative 5'-RACE with molecular barcodes, the TCR beta libraries were made. TCRdb independently ran MiXCR on the 5' RACE reads; one entry per CDR3 protein. Among 25,000 to 30,000 distinct CDR3 sequences listed, around 5.2% were seen once. This clonotype has a count of ten or more. What it binds is not known. This clonotype originated in a female donor with ankylosing spondylitis or in good health (not recorded which). Sequences were obtained from blood, either unsorted or a sorted T cell fraction (not recorded which).

This CDR3 reads CASRPTLGNTEAFF. Written as DNA, the CDR3 is TGTGCCAGCAGGCCTACCTTGGGAAACACTGAAGCTTTCTTT. The chain links TRBV9 to TRBJ1-1; D is unclear. Between the trimmed V and J ends, which lost 5 bases and 2 bases, there was a span of 13 bases. CDR1 and CDR2 from the germline V gene are SGDLS and YYNGEE. The CDR3 extends over 14 amino acids.